This T cell receptor (beta chain) was sequenced during a study of OX40 agonist ivuxolimab in advanced cancers. Findings and caveats of the study: Relative to CD4+ cells, CD8+ T cells on average had more expanded clones.

As for this clone: Its cognate antigen is unknown.

Assay used: immunoSEQ multiplex PCR; TCRdb lists only in-frame clones, some missing. The sample carries roughly 67,000 clones, 88% recorded once. This receptor was obtained from an adult with an advanced solid tumor such as melanoma, head and neck, liver or kidney cancer. This specimen was CD4+ or CD8+ T cells sorted from blood, taken in a trial of the OX40 agonist ivuxolimab.

Written as DNA, the CDR3 is TGTGCCAGCAGAGACCGACAGACCTATGGCTACACCTTC. Encoded protein: CASRDRQTYGYTF. The chain is built from TRBV6-6 and TRBJ1-2; tentative D call: TRBD1 (5 bases). The CDR3 totals 13 residues. CDR1 is MNHNY and CDR2 is SVGAGI in the germline V gene (reference sequence). V was shortened by 6 bases and J by 4 bases, with 12 bases between the two germline ends.